The entry that follows covers one T cell receptor beta chain sequence. Trimming left V 1 base short and J 6 bases short, with 7 bases between. Looked up from germline, CDR1 is LGHDT and CDR2 is YNNKEL (reference sequence). This CDR3 has 13 residues. The source of the sample is a study of blood T cell repertoires in COVID-19. Libraries were prepared by immunoSEQ multiplex PCR; TCRdb keeps only in-frame clonotypes and omits some of them. This table holds about 430,000 clones, roughly 90% found once. The source material was PBMCs or T cells enriched from blood (not recorded which). The chain uses TRBV3-1 (or the pseudogene TRBV3-2) and TRBJ2-4; D not resolved. The source of this sequence is a woman aged 30 to 39 with acute COVID-19. The DNA for the CDR3 is TGTGCCAGCAGCCAAGGGTCGGTAAACATTCAGTACTTC. It codes for CASSQGSVNIQYF.